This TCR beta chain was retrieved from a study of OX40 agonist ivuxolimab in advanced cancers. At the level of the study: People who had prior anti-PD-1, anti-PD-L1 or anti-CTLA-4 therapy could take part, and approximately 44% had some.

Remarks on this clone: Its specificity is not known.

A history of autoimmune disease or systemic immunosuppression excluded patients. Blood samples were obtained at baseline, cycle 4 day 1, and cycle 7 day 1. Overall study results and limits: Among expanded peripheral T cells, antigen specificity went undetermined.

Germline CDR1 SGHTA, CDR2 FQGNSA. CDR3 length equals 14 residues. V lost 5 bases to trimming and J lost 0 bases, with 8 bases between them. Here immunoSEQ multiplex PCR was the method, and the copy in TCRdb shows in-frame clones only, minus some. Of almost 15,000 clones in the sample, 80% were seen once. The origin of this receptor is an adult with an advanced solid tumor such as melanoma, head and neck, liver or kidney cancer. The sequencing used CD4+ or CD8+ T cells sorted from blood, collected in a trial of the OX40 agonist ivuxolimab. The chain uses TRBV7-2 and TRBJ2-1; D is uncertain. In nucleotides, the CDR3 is TGTGCCAGCAGCCCCGGTAGCTCCTACAATGAGCAGTTCTTC. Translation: CASSPGSSYNEQFF.